These 19 T cell receptor beta chains came from one sample sequenced in a study of T cell repertoires in aging, cancer and after chemotherapy. The template was genomic DNA from peripheral blood, not RNA. Multiplex touch-down PCR with TRB-A/B primers amplified rearranged V-D-J TRB sequences. From the multiplex PCR reads, TCRdb called clonotypes with MiXCR, one entry per CDR3 protein. This table holds about 1,800 distinct CDR3 sequences, 45% to 60% found once. Specimen: blood. These receptors came from a human donor with a blood cancer.

The chain links TRBV29-1 to TRBJ1-2; no clear D. The germline gives CDR1 SQVTM, CDR2 ANQGSEA. This CDR3 region has 13 residues. Trimming cost V 1 base and J 7 bases, with 13 bases left between them. CDR3 sequence reads: CSVEASPVFGYTF. The DNA for the CDR3 is TGCAGCGTTGAAGCCTCTCCAGTGTTTGGCTACACCTTC.

This clonotype was seen only a few times. This chain's CDR3 is CASSETGSGITGELFF. The DNA for the CDR3 is TGTGCCAGCAGTGAGACGGGTAGCGGAATAACCGGGGAGCTGTTTTTT. This chain connects TRBV6-1 to TRBJ2-2, with a tentative D call TRBD2 (6 bases). Trimming took 3 bases from V and 5 from J, leaving 16 bases between them. Germline V lookup: CDR1 MNHNS, CDR2 SASEGT. The length of the CDR3 is 16 residues.

With regard to this clonotype: Its ends do not fully match the called genes, so a read error is possible. V and J are TRBV4-2 and TRBJ1-3; weak D call: TRBD1 (5 bases). The CDR3 loop spans 14 amino acids. Germline V gene lookup returns CDR1 LGHNA and CDR2 YNFKEQ. CDR3 residues: CASSPTASGNTIYF. CDR3 DNA sequence: TGCGCCAGCAGCCCGACAGCCTCTGGAAACACCATATATTTT.

This clonotype was seen a few times. This chain joins TRBV18 and TRBJ1-5; the D is unclear. In germline, CDR1 is KGHSH, CDR2 LQKENI. The V and J ends lost 5 bases and 3 bases respectively, with 5 bases between them. The CDR3 contains 12 residues. The CDR3 DNA is TGTGCCAGCTCATTACCCAATCAGCCCCAGCATTTT. Encoded protein: CASSLPNQPQHF.

This chain uses TRBV30 with TRBJ2-5; D tentatively reads TRBD1 or TRBD2 (5 bases each). This CDR3 has 13 residues. V lost 1 base and J 5 bases, leaving 11 bases between the germline ends. Germline lookup yields CDR1 GTSNPN and CDR2 SVGIG (reference sequence). The CDR3 bases are TGTGCCTGGAGTGGGGACCTCAGGGAGACCCAGTACTTC. The encoded protein is CAWSGDLRETQYF.

The chain carries TRBV6-6 and TRBJ1-2, with 9 bases identical to TRBD1. The V gene's germline CDR1 is MNHNY and CDR2 SVGAGI (reference sequence). The CDR3 runs to 16 residues. The V segment lost 2 bases and the J segment 4 bases; nucleotides outside the gene matches: 8. The CDR3, as DNA: TGTGCCAGCAGTTACCCCCCCGGACAGGGGACCTATGGCTACACCTTC. It yields the protein CASSYPPGQGTYGYTF.

V is TRBV5-1 and J is TRBJ1-1; a possible D gene is TRBD1 (6 bases). Germline V gene lookup returns CDR1 SGHRS and CDR2 YFSETQ. This CDR3 has 13 amino acids. V lost 4 bases to trimming and J lost 7 bases, with 14 bases between them. The CDR3 spells CASSHGGQFEAFF. The CDR3 DNA sequence: TGCGCCAGCAGCCACGGGGGACAATTTGAAGCTTTCTTT.

The gene calls are TRBV19 and TRBJ1-4, with TRBD1 identical over 7 bases. V lost 3 bases to trimming and J lost 8 bases; unmatched junction nucleotides: 6. The germline V gene has CDR1 LNHDA and CDR2 SQIVND (reference sequence). This CDR3 has 14 residues. Here the CDR3 reads CASSMGQREEKLFF. CDR3 bases: TGTGCCAGTAGTATGGGACAGAGAGAAGAAAAACTGTTTTTT. Drawing the rest from reference TRBV19 and TRBJ1-4, the complete variable domain is DGGITQSPKYLFRKEGQNVTLSCEQNLNHDAMYWYRQDPGQGLRLIYYSQIVNDFQKGDIAEGYSVSREKKESFPLTVTSAQKNPTAFYLCASSMGQREEKLFFGSGTQLSVL.

This clonotype showed up just a few times. The rearrangement joins TRBV30 to TRBJ1-6, with D maybe TRBD1 (6 bases). Germline V lookup: CDR1 GTSNPN, CDR2 SVGIG (reference sequence). This CDR3 has 15 residues. V shed 3 bases and J shed 0 bases, with 9 bases lying between them. CDR3 nucleotides: TGTGCCTGGAGAGGGGGGAACTCCTATAATTCACCCCTCCACTTT. Translated, it gives CAWRGGNSYNSPLHF. The full variable domain, rest sourced from reference TRBV30 and TRBJ1-6, is SQTIHQWPATLVQPVGSPLSLECTVEGTSNPNLYWYRQAAGRGLQLLFYSVGIGQISSEVPQNLSASRPQDRQFILSSKKLLLSDSGFYLCAWRGGNSYNSPLHFGNGTRLTVT.

The chain couples TRBV5-4 to TRBJ2-6, with D possibly matching TRBD1 (5 bases). Germline V CDR1 and CDR2: SGHNT, YYREEE (reference sequence). Trimming stripped 0 bases from V and 1 base from J, with 8 bases between. This CDR3 spans 16 amino acids. For the CDR3, the DNA is TGTGCCAGCAGCTTGGGGGGCGTGTCTGGGGCCAACGTCCTGACTTTC. This gives the protein CASSLGGVSGANVLTF.

This chain links TRBV19 with TRBJ2-3; D might be TRBD1 (6 bases). Trimming removed 5 bases at V and 2 bases at J, with 11 bases between. Germline V lookup: CDR1 LNHDA, CDR2 SQIVND (reference sequence). The CDR3 totals 14 residues. The CDR3 sequence is CASSLGDNTDTQYF. In DNA form, the CDR3 reads TGTGCCAGTAGTCTTGGGGACAACACAGATACGCAGTATTTT.

The rearrangement uses TRBV18 and TRBJ2-5, with D tentatively TRBD2 (6 bases). The CDR3 contains 14 residues. V was clipped by 3 bases and J by 4 bases, with 12 bases between them. Germline V gene sequence: CDR1 KGHSH, CDR2 LQKENI. The CDR3 loop is CASSPKGGGETQYF. CDR3 DNA: TGTGCCAGCTCACCGAAGGGAGGCGGAGAGACCCAGTACTTC.

The chain couples TRBV6-2 or TRBV6-3 to TRBJ1-5, with D hard to call. Trimming stripped 2 bases from V and 4 bases from J, with 3 bases between. Germline-derived CDR1 and CDR2 are MNHEY and SVGEGT. The length of the CDR3 is 12 residues. The CDR3 spells CASSYGNQPQHF. CDR3 coding DNA: TGTGCCAGCAGTTACGGTAATCAGCCCCAGCATTTT.

V gene TRBV29-1 combines with J gene TRBJ1-5; tentative D call: TRBD1 (5 bases). V was pared by 3 bases and J by 13 bases, with 13 bases between. CDR3 length: 11 residues. Germline lookup yields CDR1 SQVTM and CDR2 ANQGSEA. The CDR3 sequence: CSVETQGVQHF. Written as DNA, the CDR3 is TGCAGCGTTGAGACCCAGGGTGTGCAGCATTTT.

Comment on this clonotype: This may stem from a read error, because a much larger clone lies one nucleotide away. This rearrangement joins TRBV13 to TRBJ2-2; D possibly corresponds to TRBD1 (6 bases). V shed 6 bases and J shed 7 bases, with 18 bases lying between them. The CDR3 totals 15 residues. The germline V gene has CDR1 PRHDT and CDR2 FYEKMQ (reference sequence). CDR3 sequence: CASSNNRVDVGELFF. The CDR3 DNA sequence: TGTGCCAGCAGTAACAACAGGGTCGATGTCGGGGAGCTGTTTTTT.

This clonotype appeared a few times. V and J are TRBV6-5 and TRBJ2-2; TRBD2 aligns across 7 bases. V gave up 6 bases and J gave up 3 bases; unmatched junction bases: 7. The V gene's germline CDR1 is MNHEY and CDR2 SVGAGI. The CDR3 length is 15 residues. For the CDR3, the DNA is TGTGCCAGCAGCAATGAGGGAGGGGACACCGGGGAGCTGTTTTTT. It codes for CASSNEGGDTGELFF.

The genes are TRBV7-2 and TRBJ2-2; possible D gene TRBD1, 6 bases. The V end lost 0 bases, the J end lost 5 bases, and 10 bases lay between the germline ends. The CDR3 is made up of 15 amino acids. Germline V gives CDR1 SGHTA, CDR2 FQGNSA. The CDR3, as DNA: TGTGCCAGCAGCTTAGCTGGGGGCGTAACCGGGGAGCTGTTTTTT. It encodes CASSLAGGVTGELFF.

This clonotype appeared once. V and J are TRBV4-2 and TRBJ2-5; 11 bases match TRBD1. The CDR3 runs to 14 residues. V gave up 0 bases and J gave up 7 bases; unmatched junction bases: 1. Germline V gives CDR1 LGHNA, CDR2 YNFKEQ. CDR3 sequence (DNA): TGTGCCAGCAGCCAAGAGGGACAGGGGGGGACCCAGTACTTC. Its translation: CASSQEGQGGTQYF.

The chain carries TRBV19 and TRBJ2-3; TRBD1 might be the D (6 bases). The V and J ends lost 5 bases and 1 base respectively, with 16 bases between them. This CDR3 has 16 residues. From germline, CDR1 is LNHDA and CDR2 SQIVND (reference sequence). The CDR3 bases are TGTGCCAGTAGTGACGCACGACAGGAGGGCACAGATACGCAGTATTTT. This codes for CASSDARQEGTDTQYF.